This is a list of T cell receptor beta chains from one sample in a study of technical replicates of blood from a handful of donors. Using immunoSEQ multiplex PCR, the repertoire was profiled, and TCRdb retains in-frame clones only, with some absent. The top ten hold about 0.37% of the sample, which has approximately 79,000 clones, 93% seen once. Material for sequencing was T cells isolated from PBMCs. The receptor source for this set is a human donor in good health. Both conserved end residues are part of each CDR3. Each record gives: D gene, clone size, V gene, J gene, CDR3 protein, CDR3 DNA. A D gene is named only where the DNA matches it firmly. Some rows mark clone size as missing; the rest say once, few, many or name a class of expanded clone.

d_call: TRBD1; clone_size: -; v_call: TRBV5-1; j_call: TRBJ2-7; cdr3_aa: CASSLGTGPAYEQYF; cdr3_nt: TGCGCCAGCAGCCTCGGGACAGGCCCAGCCTACGAGCAGTACTTC
d_call: -; clone_size: -; v_call: TRBV9; j_call: TRBJ2-6; cdr3_aa: CASSVAGSGANVLTF; cdr3_nt: TGTGCCAGCAGCGTAGCAGGGTCTGGGGCCAACGTCCTGACTTTC
d_call: TRBD2; clone_size: -; v_call: TRBV9; j_call: TRBJ2-1; cdr3_aa: CASSPNLAVTYNEQFF; cdr3_nt: TGTGCCAGCAGCCCAAATCTAGCGGTAACCTACAATGAGCAGTTCTTC
d_call: -; clone_size: -; v_call: TRBV5-4; j_call: TRBJ2-2; cdr3_aa: CASSLPGLYNTGELFF; cdr3_nt: TGTGCCAGCAGCTTACCGGGACTTTATAACACCGGGGAGCTGTTTTTT
d_call: TRBD1; clone_size: -; v_call: TRBV30; j_call: TRBJ2-1; cdr3_aa: CAWSGSGTAYNEQFF; cdr3_nt: TGTGCCTGGAGTGGGTCTGGGACAGCCTACAATGAGCAGTTCTTC
d_call: -; clone_size: once; v_call: TRBV9; j_call: TRBJ2-2; cdr3_aa: CASSKLDTTGELFF; cdr3_nt: TGTGCCAGCAGTAAACTAGATACCACCGGGGAGCTGTTTTTT
d_call: -; clone_size: -; v_call: TRBV27; j_call: TRBJ1-1; cdr3_aa: CASSIAGEAFF; cdr3_nt: TGTGCCAGCAGTATAGCAGGGGAAGCTTTCTTT
d_call: -; clone_size: -; v_call: TRBV28; j_call: TRBJ2-3; cdr3_aa: CALQGRAGTDTQYF; cdr3_nt: TGTGCCTTACAGGGAAGGGCTGGCACAGATACGCAGTATTTT
d_call: -; clone_size: -; v_call: TRBV4-2; j_call: TRBJ2-1; cdr3_aa: CASSTGSDNEQFF; cdr3_nt: TGTGCCAGCAGTACAGGGTCCGACAATGAGCAGTTCTTC
d_call: -; clone_size: -; v_call: TRBV4-1; j_call: TRBJ2-1; cdr3_aa: CASSQDRSGTNEQFF; cdr3_nt: TGCGCCAGCAGCCAAGATCGAAGCGGCACCAATGAGCAGTTCTTC
d_call: -; clone_size: -; v_call: TRBV27; j_call: TRBJ1-2; cdr3_aa: CASSLLGGYGYTF; cdr3_nt: TGTGCCAGCAGTTTACTTGGCGGCTATGGCTACACCTTC
d_call: TRBD1; clone_size: -; v_call: TRBV9; j_call: TRBJ2-7; cdr3_aa: CASSVRGTGYEQYF; cdr3_nt: TGTGCCAGCAGCGTTCGAGGGACAGGCTACGAGCAGTACTTC
d_call: -; clone_size: -; v_call: TRBV30; j_call: TRBJ2-3; cdr3_aa: CARRGFNTQYF; cdr3_nt: TGTGCCCGCCGGGGGTTCAATACGCAGTATTTT
d_call: -; clone_size: -; v_call: TRBV6-1; j_call: TRBJ1-5; cdr3_aa: CASSDRGNQPQHF; cdr3_nt: TGTGCCAGCAGTGACAGGGGCAATCAGCCCCAGCATTTT
d_call: TRBD2; clone_size: once; v_call: TRBV7-2; j_call: TRBJ2-1; cdr3_aa: CASSPWTSGNEQFF; cdr3_nt: TGTGCCAGCAGCCCCTGGACTAGCGGAAATGAGCAGTTCTTC
d_call: TRBD1; clone_size: -; v_call: TRBV18; j_call: TRBJ2-1; cdr3_aa: CASSTGGNEQFF; cdr3_nt: TGTGCCAGCTCAACAGGGGGCAATGAGCAGTTCTTC
d_call: TRBD1; clone_size: -; v_call: TRBV13; j_call: TRBJ1-2; cdr3_aa: CASSSVTGNYGYTF; cdr3_nt: TGTGCCAGCAGCTCCGTGACAGGGAACTATGGCTACACCTTC
d_call: -; clone_size: -; v_call: TRBV29-1; j_call: TRBJ2-7; cdr3_aa: CSVENGTSSYEQYF; cdr3_nt: TGCAGCGTGGAGAATGGGACTTCAAGCTACGAGCAGTACTTC
d_call: TRBD2; clone_size: -; v_call: TRBV7-3; j_call: TRBJ2-3; cdr3_aa: CASSTSGTLDTQYF; cdr3_nt: TGTGCCAGCAGTACCAGCGGGACCCTCGATACGCAGTATTTT
d_call: TRBD1; clone_size: -; v_call: TRBV20-1; j_call: TRBJ1-1; cdr3_aa: CSAGQDTEAFF; cdr3_nt: TGCAGTGCAGGACAGGATACTGAAGCTTTCTTT
d_call: TRBD1; clone_size: -; v_call: TRBV5-1; j_call: TRBJ1-1; cdr3_aa: CASSPGGPNTEAFF; cdr3_nt: TGCGCCAGCAGCCCAGGGGGCCCCAACACTGAAGCTTTCTTT
d_call: TRBD2; clone_size: -; v_call: TRBV28; j_call: TRBJ2-1; cdr3_aa: CASRVAGESSEQFF; cdr3_nt: TGTGCCAGCAGGGTAGCGGGAGAATCGAGTGAGCAGTTCTTC
d_call: -; clone_size: -; v_call: TRBV12-1; j_call: TRBJ1-1; cdr3_aa: CATQGDSNTEAFF; cdr3_nt: TGTGCCACCCAGGGGGACTCGAACACTGAAGCTTTCTTT
d_call: TRBD1; clone_size: -; v_call: TRBV4-2; j_call: TRBJ2-5; cdr3_aa: CASSQRDRGQETQYF; cdr3_nt: TGTGCCAGCAGCCAGCGCGACAGGGGCCAAGAGACCCAGTACTTC
d_call: -; clone_size: -; v_call: TRBV5-4; j_call: TRBJ2-5; cdr3_aa: CASSLGQYQETQYF; cdr3_nt: TGTGCCAGCAGCTTAGGACAGTACCAAGAGACCCAGTACTTC
d_call: -; clone_size: -; v_call: TRBV7-9; j_call: TRBJ2-4; cdr3_aa: CASSVWEIRVAKNIQYF; cdr3_nt: TGTGCCAGCAGCGTTTGGGAGATTCGGGTGGCCAAAAACATTCAGTACTTC
d_call: TRBD1; clone_size: -; v_call: TRBV2; j_call: TRBJ2-5; cdr3_aa: CASSTDRGRQETQYF; cdr3_nt: TGTGCCAGCAGCACCGACAGGGGGAGGCAGGAGACCCAGTACTTC
d_call: -; clone_size: -; v_call: TRBV19; j_call: TRBJ2-1; cdr3_aa: CASSQYNEQFF; cdr3_nt: TGTGCCAGTAGTCAGTACAATGAGCAGTTCTTC
d_call: TRBD1; clone_size: once; v_call: TRBV19; j_call: TRBJ1-5; cdr3_aa: CASREGTGGASQPQHF; cdr3_nt: TGTGCCAGTAGGGAGGGGACAGGGGGCGCATCTCAGCCCCAGCATTTT
d_call: TRBD1; clone_size: once; v_call: TRBV30; j_call: TRBJ1-5; cdr3_aa: CAWDTGGAGDQPQHF; cdr3_nt: TGTGCCTGGGATACAGGGGGCGCGGGGGATCAGCCCCAGCATTTT
d_call: -; clone_size: -; v_call: TRBV6-5; j_call: TRBJ2-1; cdr3_aa: CASSITGNVNEQFF; cdr3_nt: TGTGCCAGCAGTATAACAGGGAATGTGAATGAGCAGTTCTTC
d_call: TRBD2; clone_size: -; v_call: TRBV7-9; j_call: TRBJ2-1; cdr3_aa: CASSLGGLAGNEQFF; cdr3_nt: TGTGCCAGCAGCTTAGGGGGACTAGCGGGGAATGAGCAGTTCTTC
d_call: TRBD1; clone_size: -; v_call: TRBV27; j_call: TRBJ2-7; cdr3_aa: CASSLRTGSYEQYF; cdr3_nt: TGTGCCAGCAGTCTGAGGACAGGAAGCTACGAGCAGTACTTC
d_call: TRBD2; clone_size: -; v_call: TRBV9; j_call: TRBJ2-2; cdr3_aa: CASSVVERENTGELFF; cdr3_nt: TGTGCCAGCAGCGTAGTTGAGCGGGAGAACACCGGGGAGCTGTTTTTT
d_call: -; clone_size: -; v_call: TRBV6-1; j_call: TRBJ1-2; cdr3_aa: CASGVGRGRNYGYTF; cdr3_nt: TGTGCCAGCGGGGTTGGCAGGGGAAGAAACTATGGCTACACCTTC
d_call: TRBD2; clone_size: -; v_call: TRBV7-6; j_call: TRBJ2-1; cdr3_aa: CASSYVALAGDSEQFF; cdr3_nt: TGTGCCAGCAGCTACGTCGCGCTAGCGGGAGATTCTGAGCAGTTCTTC